This entry lists 15 T cell receptor beta chains sequenced from one sample in a study of technical replicates of blood from a few donors. Profiling relied on immunoSEQ multiplex PCR, and the TCRdb table lists in-frame clones only, not all of them. The repertoire consists of roughly 76,000 clones, with 94% occurring once and the leading ten covering approximately 0.25%. The sequenced sample consisted of T cells isolated from PBMCs. All receptors come from a human donor in good health.

The chain links TRBV4-2 to TRBJ1-6; 10 nucleotides line up with TRBD1. CDR1 and CDR2 from the germline V gene are LGHNA and YNFKEQ. V lost 1 base and J lost 7; bases outside the gene matches: 4. The CDR3 spans 16 residues. The chain's CDR3 is CASSQAGTGENSPLHF. For the CDR3, the DNA is TGTGCCAGCAGCCAAGCTGGGACAGGGGAAAATTCACCCCTCCACTTT.

A single count supports this clone. V gene TRBV5-1 combines with J gene TRBJ2-1, with 13 bases lining up with TRBD2. The J segment lost 1 base and the V segment lost 5 bases, leaving 6 bases of the junction unmatched. CDR3 length: 17 residues. The germline CDR1 and CDR2 sequences are SGHRS and YFSETQ. The CDR3 loop is CASRTTSGGWSYNEQFF. The CDR3 DNA reads as TGCGCCAGCAGGACGACTAGCGGGGGGTGGTCCTACAATGAGCAGTTCTTC.

The V and J genes are TRBV19 and TRBJ2-1; D may be TRBD1 (6 bases). Germline CDR1 and CDR2: LNHDA and SQIVND (reference sequence). The CDR3 contains 15 residues. V was trimmed by 3 bases and J by 4 bases, leaving 13 bases between them. The CDR3 DNA follows: TGTGCCAGTAGTATGGCCCGACAGGCTTACAATGAGCAGTTCTTC. This gives the protein CASSMARQAYNEQFF.

V and J are TRBV6-5 and TRBJ2-7, with D tentatively TRBD2 (6 bases). The CDR3 is 13 amino acids. V lost 4 bases and J lost 4, with 11 bases in between. Germline CDR1 and CDR2: MNHEY and SVGAGI. CDR3 sequence reads: CASSLGSGYEQYF. Here the CDR3 DNA reads TGTGCCAGCAGTTTGGGTAGCGGTTACGAGCAGTACTTC.

The chain carries TRBV6-5 and TRBJ1-6, with unresolved D. This CDR3 has 15 amino acids. CDR1 is MNHEY, CDR2 SVGAGI, per germline. V was cut by 0 bases and J by 5 bases, with 8 bases left in between. The CDR3 DNA reads TGTGCCAGCAGTTACTCCTACAGAGATAATTCACCCCTCCACTTT. This sequence encodes CASSYSYRDNSPLHF.

The chain has TRBV29-1 and TRBJ2-3; tentatively, D is TRBD1 (8 bases). The V and J ends lost 5 bases and 2 bases respectively, with 14 bases between them. The CDR3 sequence is 14 residues long. CDR1 is SQVTM and CDR2 is ANQGSEA in the germline V gene. CDR3 region: CSVPGGQVTDTQYF. The CDR3 DNA is TGCAGCGTTCCGGGGGGACAGGTCACAGATACGCAGTATTTT.

This clone has a single count. DNA of the CDR3: TGCGCCAGCAGCTTGGTTCCGGACAGGGCAGATACGCAGTATTTT. This gives the protein CASSLVPDRADTQYF. The gene calls are TRBV5-1 and TRBJ2-3; 8 bases are a match to TRBD1. CDR1 and CDR2 from the germline V gene are SGHRS and YFSETQ. The CDR3 totals 15 residues. Trimming removed 0 bases from V and 4 bases from J; junction bases left unmatched: 4. The full variable domain, its missing parts supplied by reference TRBV5-1 and TRBJ2-3, is KAGVTQTPRYLIKTRGQQVTLSCSPISGHRSVSWYQQTPGQGLQFLFEYFSETQRNKGNFPGRFSGRQFSNSRSEMNVSTLELGDSALYLCASSLVPDRADTQYFGPGTRLTVL.

The chain is built from TRBV18 and TRBJ1-2; 7 bases are shared with TRBD1. Germline CDR1 is KGHSH and CDR2 is LQKENI. J lost 6 bases, V lost 3 bases, and 13 bases had no gene match. This CDR3 has 16 amino acids. The CDR3 DNA reads as TGTGCCAGCTCACCGGGCGTGGAGACAGGGAAGGATGGCTACACCTTC. Its translation is CASSPGVETGKDGYTF.

In DNA form, the CDR3 reads TGTGCCACCCCCTCTCAGGCAGACCTCTATGGCTACACCTTC. This gives the protein CATPSQADLYGYTF. V and J are TRBV14 and TRBJ1-2; D unresolved. This CDR3 has 14 amino acids. The germline V and J ends were trimmed by 10 bases and 4 bases, with 19 bases remaining between them. Germline-derived CDR1 and CDR2 are SGHDN and FVKESK.

This clone has just one count. The CDR3 bases are TGTGCCAGCAGCCCCCTCGCCGGGACTAGCGGTCCTCAGTACTTC. Translation gives CASSPLAGTSGPQYF. This chain connects TRBV5-4 to TRBJ2-7; 11 bases line up with TRBD2. The CDR3 runs to 15 residues. J gave up 10 bases and V 4 bases, and 13 bases lay outside the gene matches. Looked up from germline, CDR1 is SGHNT and CDR2 is YYREEE (reference sequence). Combining the CDR3 with reference TRBV5-4 and TRBJ2-7 gives the whole variable domain ETGVTQSPTHLIKTRGQQVTLRCSSQSGHNTVSWYQQALGQGPQFIFQYYREEENGRGNFPPRFSGLQFPNYSSELNVNALELDDSALYLCASSPLAGTSGPQYFGPGTRLTVT.

This clone turned up a few times. The V gene is TRBV10-1, the J gene TRBJ2-1, with a tentative D call TRBD2 (6 bases). The CDR3 consists of 14 residues. The V end lost 4 bases, the J end lost 4 bases, and 11 bases lay between the germline ends. Germline CDR1 WNHNN, CDR2 SYGVQD (reference sequence). CDR3 DNA sequence: TGCGCCAGCAGTGCGGGGGAGCCGTACAATGAGCAGTTCTTC. Encoded protein: CASSAGEPYNEQFF.

The chain is built from TRBV11-3 and TRBJ2-3; 10 bases are a match to TRBD2. After removal of 5 bases from V and 2 bases from J, the junction contained 13 bases not matched to a gene. Germline V lookup: CDR1 SGHNT, CDR2 YENEEA. The CDR3 totals 18 residues. The CDR3 region has the DNA TGTGCCAGCAGCAGAGAGGGCGGACTAGCGGATACCACAGATACGCAGTATTTT. Protein: CASSREGGLADTTDTQYF. Full variable domain (rest looked up from reference TRBV11-3 and TRBJ2-3): EAGVVQSPRYKIIEKKQPVAFWCNPISGHNTLYWYLQNLGQGPELLIRYENEEAVDDSQLPKDRFSAERLKGVDSTLKIQPAELGDSAVYLCASSREGGLADTTDTQYFGPGTRLTVL.

The V call is TRBV7-9, the J call TRBJ1-4; 9 bases fit TRBD1. J gave up 2 bases and V 1 base, and 2 bases lay outside the gene matches. The germline V gene has CDR1 SEHNR and CDR2 FQNEAQ (reference sequence). The CDR3 spans 16 residues. CDR3 DNA: TGTGCCAGCAGCTTAGGGGACAGGGCGACTAATGAAAAACTGTTTTTT. Its protein is CASSLGDRATNEKLFF.

A single count supports this clone. V is TRBV11-2 and J is TRBJ2-7, with D unresolved. There are 13 residues in the CDR3. Germline CDR1 and CDR2: SGHAT and FQNNGV. V was shortened by 0 bases and J by 9 bases, with 12 bases between the two germline ends. CDR3 DNA sequence: TGTGCCAGCAGCTTAGACACCGATATCGGGCAGTACTTC. This sequence encodes CASSLDTDIGQYF.

The chain combines TRBV7-9 with TRBJ1-1, with TRBD1 identical over 7 bases. This CDR3 is 14 amino acids long. Trimming removed 1 base from V and 6 bases from J; junction bases left unmatched: 5. Per the germline V gene, CDR1 is SEHNR and CDR2 is FQNEAQ (reference sequence). The CDR3 DNA reads TGTGCCAGCAGCTTAGGACAGGGTTTGGCTGAAGCTTTCTTT. Translating it yields CASSLGQGLAEAFF.